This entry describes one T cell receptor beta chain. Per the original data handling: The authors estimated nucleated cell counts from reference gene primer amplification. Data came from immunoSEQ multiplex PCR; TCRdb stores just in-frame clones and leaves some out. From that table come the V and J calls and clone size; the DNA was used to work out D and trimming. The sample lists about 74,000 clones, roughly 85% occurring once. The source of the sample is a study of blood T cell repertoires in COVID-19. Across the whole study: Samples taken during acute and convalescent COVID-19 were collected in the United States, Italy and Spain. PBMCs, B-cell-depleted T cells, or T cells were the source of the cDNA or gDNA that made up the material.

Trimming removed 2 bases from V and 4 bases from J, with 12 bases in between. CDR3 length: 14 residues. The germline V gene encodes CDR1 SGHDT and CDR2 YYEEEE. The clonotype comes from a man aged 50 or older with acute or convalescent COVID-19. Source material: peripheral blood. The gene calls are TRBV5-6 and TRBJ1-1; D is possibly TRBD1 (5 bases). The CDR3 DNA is TGTGCCAGCAGCTTTGGGCAGGGTGGCACTGAAGCTTTCTTT. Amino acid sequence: CASSFGQGGTEAFF. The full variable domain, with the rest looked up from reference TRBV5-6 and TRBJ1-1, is DAGVTQSPTHLIKTRGQQVTLRCSPKSGHDTVSWYQQALGQGPQFIFQYYEEEERQRGNFPDRFSGHQFPNYSSELNVNALLLGDSALYLCASSFGQGGTEAFFGQGTRLTVV.